This entry is about one TCR beta chain. There are many counts of this clonotype. Its specific antigen is unknown. It has no much larger one-base neighbor in the sample; base qualities were not kept. This record comes from a study of T cells in Graves' hyperthyroidism and ophthalmopathy (dated by TCRdb to the late 2010s). Study-wide context: Peripheral blood samples were taken at the time of initial diagnosis, prior to any treatment. For training and testing, the approximately 92 patients in the discovery cohort were randomly divided in a 7:3 ratio. Prospective prediction of ophthalmopathy was tested in an independent validation cohort of 18 to 20 hyperthyroidism patients and some 17 patients who later progressed to ophthalmopathy. TCR V-J signatures able to tell the groups apart were searched for in a discovery cohort of 90 to 100 patients, of whom 43 had Graves' ophthalmopathy and about 60 had stable Graves' hyperthyroidism. In addition, the study compared T-cell repertoires in thyroid tissue and in blood from roughly six Graves' hyperthyroidism patients. Following sampling, methimazole starting at 30 mg daily was given to hyperthyroidism patients, and high-dose intravenous methylprednisolone was given to ophthalmopathy patients. The paper reports TCR Vbeta CDR3 sequencing of some 140 peripheral blood samples: approximately 41 ophthalmopathy, under 85 hyperthyroidism and approximately 17 progressor patients.

From the cysteine up to the phenylalanine, the CDR3 has a length of 15 residues. Only the CDR3 DNA is retained, 45 bases long and in frame from the first base. The germline V gene supplies CDR1 SGHAT and CDR2 FQNNGV. V has 5 bases trimmed and J has 0 bases trimmed; junction bases matching no gene number 6. General study outcomes and caveats: Sample size was not statistically predetermined, and blinding of investigators to group allocation was not performed. In validation, progression to ophthalmopathy was predicted by the model with around 70% sensitivity and 72.22% specificity, a median of roughly six months before onset. Blood samples also contained most of the expanded thyroid clonotypes (frequency above 0.001), which suggests that blood repertoires may reflect thyroid immune responses. A model built on a 13 V-J signature distinguished ophthalmopathy from stable hyperthyroidism, reaching 85% to 90% sensitivity and around 81% specificity in cross-validation and 80%/75% in testing.

The TCR beta CDR3 regions were amplified from the RNA transcripts. A first-round RT-PCR of the TCR CDR3 used the HTBI primer set with the Qiagen OneStep RT-PCR kit. Libraries were constructed in a second round of multiplex PCR, after which size selection and purification were performed. Sequencing of the libraries was done on an Illumina HiSeq2000 using paired-end 100 bp reads. The paper's data handling went like this. SOAPnuke was used to process the raw data, throwing out any read that contained adapters or uncalled bases, had a mean Phred below 15, or lacked an exact constant-primer or identifier match. COPE v1.2.5 was used to merge high-quality paired reads, and clonotypes were defined as unique nucleotide sequences. MiTCR v1.1 was used to align the clonotypes against IMGT TRBV, TRBD and TRBJ reference segments. Only V-J combinations with frequency above 0.0001, covering 99% to 99.2% of repertoires, were analysed. The TCS score was defined as F50 (clonal expansion) divided by E x V (chaos), with BLOSUM62-based TCRdist calculated between CDR3 peptides within each V-J. Welch's t-statistics and random forest reduced around 550 V-J features to fewer than 15, which were used in a naive Bayes classifier (R e1071). Clones were called with MiXCR by TCRdb after fastp trimmed the public reads at Q25, and only in-frame beta chains were retained. Identical CDR3 protein sequences are pooled into one entry, listed with their most common genes and DNA. TCRdb, not the authors, supplied the V and J calls. The sample table contains fewer than 650,000 distinct CDR3 sequences; only one count was recorded for 14% of them. The ten most abundant clones make up 11% to 15% of the sample.

Stable Graves' hyperthyroidism was defined as the absence of progression to ophthalmopathy over 18 months of follow-up. Hyperthyroidism patients were newly diagnosed, with disease duration under 2 months, and aged 18 to 65 years. The study excluded patients with uncontrolled infections, other autoimmune diseases, pregnancy or lactation. Clinical symptoms, serum thyroxine and TRAb, thyroid ultrasound, and orbital computed tomography formed the basis for the diagnoses. PBMCs were isolated from about 9.1 ml of fresh peripheral blood by Ficoll-Paque density gradient centrifugation. Total RNA was extracted with Trizol reagent, and quality was checked on an Agilent 2100 Bioanalyzer.

Here the chain combines TRBV11-2 and TRBJ2-7; 8 central bases correspond to TRBD2. Sequencing was done on a sample of blood. This receptor was identified in a woman aged 35 to 49 with Graves' hyperthyroidism. The bases read TGTGCCAGCAGCATAACTAGCGGCCCCTCCTACGAGCAGTACTTC. Its coded protein is CASSITSGPSYEQYF.